This TCR beta chain was captured by sequencing in a study of cytomegalovirus exposure and HLA in healthy donors. Study-wide context: The roughly 120 million unique TCR beta sequences, from about 180 million T cells, were found by an earlier analysis.

60 Vbeta and 13 Jbeta primers were used in PCR. Clones were sequenced by immunoSEQ multiplex PCR, and TCRdb holds only the in-frame ones, with some missing. The sample lists 84,000 or so clones; roughly four fifths were seen once. Germline V gene lookup returns CDR1 SGHNT and CDR2 YYREEE (reference sequence). This CDR3 contains 14 residues. V was pared by 5 bases and J by 4 bases, with 3 bases of the junction left unmatched. Comment on this clone: Its antigen is currently unknown.

General study findings and limits: Beyond CMV serostatus, there was no information to go on about immune exposure. Previous analysis showed most TCR beta V segments were productive about 90% or about 30% of the time.

The sequenced material came from PBMCs. The V call is TRBV5-4, the J call TRBJ2-5; 12 positions agree with TRBD2. The clonotype was recovered from a human donor in good health. The CDR3 protein is CASRKGLAGETQYF. CDR3 nucleotide sequence: TGTGCCAGCAGGAAGGGACTAGCGGGAGAGACCCAGTACTTC.